These 10 T cell receptor beta chains came from one sample sequenced in a study of identical twins. MiXCR was run by TCRdb on the 5' RACE reads, yielding one entry per CDR3 protein. The sample yields approximately 300,000 distinct CDR3 sequences, 8% to 9.5% seen once. These same records also appear under a second study, on yellow fever vaccine responses in identical twins.

The sample consisted of CD8+ T cells sorted from blood. Source of these receptors: a young woman in good health.

This clonotype was detected a few times. V usage is TRBV11-2 and J usage is TRBJ1-5; unclear D gene. The CDR3 extends over 15 amino acids. Per germline, CDR1 SGHAT and CDR2 FQNNGV. V lost 6 bases to trimming and J lost 0 bases, with 12 bases between them. CDR3 coding DNA: TGTGCCAGCAGACGACAAGAACCTAGCAATCAGCCCCAGCATTTT. Encoded protein: CASRRQEPSNQPQHF.

This clonotype was seen many times. The chain couples TRBV27 to TRBJ2-5; tentatively, D is TRBD2 (6 bases). CDR1 is MNHEY and CDR2 is SMNVEV in the germline V gene (reference sequence). This CDR3 has 12 residues. V was trimmed by 2 bases and J by 5 bases, leaving 6 bases between them. The CDR3 DNA reads as TGTGCCAGCAGTTTAAGCGGGGAGACCCAGTACTTC. Translating gives CASSLSGETQYF.

This sequence joins TRBV18 and TRBJ2-4, with TRBD1 matching 9 bases. Germline CDR1 and CDR2: KGHSH and LQKENI. This CDR3 region has 18 residues. Losses at the gene ends were 4 bases for V and 3 bases for J; bases not matched to a gene: 13. The CDR3 coding sequence is TGTGCCAGCTCACAATCGACAGGGGGACATTGGGACAAAAACATTCAGTACTTC. Its protein is CASSQSTGGHWDKNIQYF.

Ten or more counts support this clonotype. The chain couples TRBV5-1 to TRBJ2-2; 10 bases map to TRBD2. V gave up 4 bases and J gave up 6 bases; unmatched junction bases: 9. CDR1 is SGHRS, CDR2 YFSETQ, per germline. The CDR3 contains 16 residues. The chain's CDR3 is CASSDGLAARSGELFF. The CDR3 DNA reads as TGCGCCAGCAGCGACGGACTAGCGGCGAGGTCCGGGGAGCTGTTTTTT.

This clonotype came up many times. The V gene is TRBV7-8, the J gene TRBJ1-5, with D possibly TRBD1 on 6 matching bases. The CDR3 loop spans 19 amino acids. Looked up from germline, CDR1 is SGHVS and CDR2 is FQNEAQ. Between the trimmed V and J ends, which lost 0 bases and 0 bases, there was a span of 18 bases. CDR3 nucleotide sequence: TGTGCCAGCAGCTTAGCGCGTCCCAGGGGTCGGGATAGCAATCAGCCCCAGCATTTT. Amino acid sequence: CASSLARPRGRDSNQPQHF.

This clonotype has just a few counts. The chain uses TRBV7-9 and TRBJ2-7; 9 bases map to TRBD2. The length of the CDR3 is 16 residues. Germline V lookup: CDR1 SEHNR, CDR2 FQNEAQ (reference sequence). The V segment lost 5 bases and the J segment 6 bases; nucleotides outside the gene matches: 14. Here the CDR3 reads CASSPRGSGSRSEQYF. In nucleotides, the CDR3 is TGTGCCAGCAGCCCCCGTGGTAGCGGGAGCCGTAGCGAGCAGTACTTC.

This clonotype was recorded many times. The chain carries TRBV29-1 and TRBJ2-5, with TRBD1 matching over 7 bases. This CDR3 contains 13 residues. Germline lookup yields CDR1 SQVTM and CDR2 ANQGSEA. J was trimmed by 3 bases and V by 5 bases; bases with no gene match: 6. The chain's CDR3 is CSVLTGLEETQYF. For the CDR3, the DNA is TGCAGCGTTTTGACAGGGCTGGAAGAGACCCAGTACTTC.

The chain is built from TRBV23-1 and TRBJ2-7; 7 positions agree with TRBD1. TRBV23-1 is recorded as an ORF, its role being uncertain. The CDR3 has 19 amino acids. The V gene end was trimmed by 7 bases and the J gene end by 7 bases; junction bases not matched to a gene: 28. The CDR3 DNA reads TGCGCCAGCAACCCCTCCCGGCAGGGGGAGATTATTACCCCGAGAGAGCAGTACTTC. It yields the protein CASNPSRQGEIITPREQYF.

In its sample, this clonotype was seen many times. This chain's CDR3 is CASSQDWAGEYEQYF. The CDR3 DNA is TGTGCCAGCAGCCAAGATTGGGCAGGAGAGTACGAGCAGTACTTC. V is TRBV14 and J is TRBJ2-7; no definite D call. Deletions cut 0 bases from V and 4 bases from J, with 13 bases between. Germline lookup yields CDR1 SGHDN and CDR2 FVKESK. This CDR3 comprises 15 residues.

This clonotype was observed a handful of times. The CDR3 DNA sequence: TGTGCCAGCAGTGATAGGGGCCTGAACACTGAAGCTTTCTTT. Translating gives CASSDRGLNTEAFF. V and J are TRBV2 and TRBJ1-1, with a weak D call TRBD1 (5 bases). Germline CDR1 SNHLY, CDR2 FYNNEI. The CDR3 covers 14 residues. V was cut by 3 bases and J by 0 bases, with 8 bases left in between.